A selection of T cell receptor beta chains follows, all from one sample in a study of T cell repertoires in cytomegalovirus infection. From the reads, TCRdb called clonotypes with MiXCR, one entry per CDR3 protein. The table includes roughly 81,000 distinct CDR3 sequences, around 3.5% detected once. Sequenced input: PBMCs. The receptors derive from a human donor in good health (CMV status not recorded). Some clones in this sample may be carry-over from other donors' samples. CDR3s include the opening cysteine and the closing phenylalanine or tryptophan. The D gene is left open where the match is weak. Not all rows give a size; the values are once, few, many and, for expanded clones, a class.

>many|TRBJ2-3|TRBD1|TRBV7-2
CASSLGDRKTDTQYF
TGTGCCAGCAGCTTAGGGGACAGGAAAACAGATACGCAGTATTTT
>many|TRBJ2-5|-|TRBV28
CASRGTQETQYF
TGTGCCAGCAGAGGGACGCAGGAGACCCAGTACTTC
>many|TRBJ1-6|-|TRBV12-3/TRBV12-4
CASSLRGGVYNSPLHF
TGTGCCAGCAGTTTACGGGGCGGGGTTTATAATTCACCCCTCCACTTT
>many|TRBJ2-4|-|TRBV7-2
CASSASGTINIQYF
TGTGCCAGCAGCGCATCCGGGACCATCAACATTCAGTACTTC
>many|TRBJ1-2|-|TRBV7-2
CASSQRHLNRNYGYTF
TGTGCCAGCAGCCAACGACACCTCAACAGGAACTATGGCTACACCTTC
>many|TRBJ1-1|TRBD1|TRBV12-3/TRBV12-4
CASSFLRTGETITEAFF
TGTGCCAGCAGTTTCCTTAGGACAGGAGAGACGATCACTGAAGCTTTCTTT
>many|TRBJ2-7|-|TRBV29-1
CSVETDTASYEQYF
TGCAGCGTTGAAACGGACACGGCCTCCTACGAGCAGTACTTC
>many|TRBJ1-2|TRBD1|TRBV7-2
CASSLGRETGRNYGYTF
TGTGCCAGCAGCTTAGGCCGGGAGACAGGGCGAAACTATGGCTACACCTTC
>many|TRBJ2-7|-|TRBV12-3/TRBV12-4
CASSLGNPRSGEQYF
TGTGCCAGCAGTTTAGGGAACCCACGCTCAGGGGAGCAGTACTTC
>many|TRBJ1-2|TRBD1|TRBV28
CASSATGNYGYTF
TGTGCCAGCAGCGCGACAGGGAACTATGGCTACACCTTC
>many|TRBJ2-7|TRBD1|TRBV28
CASSFRDRVLQQYF
TGTGCCAGCAGTTTTCGGGACAGGGTTCTTCAGCAGTACTTC
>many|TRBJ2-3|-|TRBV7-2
CASSLAGGHGLRDTQYF
TGTGCCAGCAGCTTAGCGGGGGGGCATGGGTTAAGGGATACGCAGTATTTT
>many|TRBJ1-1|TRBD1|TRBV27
CASKITGGITAEAFF
TGTGCCAGCAAGATTACAGGGGGCATAACCGCTGAAGCTTTCTTT
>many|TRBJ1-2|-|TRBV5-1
CASSQTNEGYTF
TGCGCCAGCAGCCAAACGAACGAAGGCTACACCTTC
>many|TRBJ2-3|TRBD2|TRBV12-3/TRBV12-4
CASSFYGGAVTDTQYF
TGTGCCAGCAGTTTTTACGGGGGGGCCGTGACAGATACGCAGTATTTT
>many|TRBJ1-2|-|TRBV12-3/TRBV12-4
CASSFHQSYGYTF
TGTGCCAGCAGTTTTCACCAAAGCTATGGCTACACCTTC
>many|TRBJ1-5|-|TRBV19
CASSIDGGLLNQPQHF
TGTGCCAGTAGTATAGATGGGGGCTTGCTCAATCAGCCCCAGCATTTT
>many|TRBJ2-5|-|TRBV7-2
CASSYGHPGETQYF
TGTGCCAGCAGCTACGGACACCCGGGGGAGACCCAGTACTTC
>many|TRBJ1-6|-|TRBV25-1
CASSASYDSFSSPLHF
TGTGCCAGCAGTGCAAGCTATGACAGTTTCAGTTCACCCCTCCACTTT
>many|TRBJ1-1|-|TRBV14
CASSRSDLRNTEAFF
TGTGCCAGCAGCCGTTCCGACCTCAGGAACACTGAAGCTTTCTTT
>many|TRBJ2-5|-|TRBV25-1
CASSDPATGTFGQETQYF
TGTGCCAGCAGTGATCCCGCGACAGGGACTTTCGGGCAGGAGACCCAGTACTTC
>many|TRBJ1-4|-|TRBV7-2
CASSLREAGEKLFF
TGTGCCAGCAGCTTAAGGGAGGCTGGAGAAAAACTGTTTTTT
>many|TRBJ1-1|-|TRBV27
CASSNDRRGAAFF
TGTGCCAGCAGTAACGATAGAAGGGGTGCAGCTTTCTTT
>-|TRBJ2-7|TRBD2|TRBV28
CASSPIRLGLAGSYEQYF
TGTGCCAGCAGTCCAATACGGTTGGGACTAGCGGGCTCCTACGAGCAGTACTTC
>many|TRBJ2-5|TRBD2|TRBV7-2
CASSLTSGAGHETQYF
TGTGCCAGCAGCTTAACTAGCGGGGCGGGGCATGAGACCCAGTACTTC
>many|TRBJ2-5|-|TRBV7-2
CASSLLPGKETQYF
TGTGCCAGCAGCTTGCTTCCCGGGAAAGAGACCCAGTACTTC
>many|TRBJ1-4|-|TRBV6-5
CASSYSRNNEKLFF
TGTGCCAGCAGTTACTCGAGGAATAATGAAAAACTGTTTTTT
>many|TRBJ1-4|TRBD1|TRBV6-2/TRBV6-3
CASRNPGQVVFF
TGTGCCAGCAGAAACCCGGGACAGGTGGTGTTTTTT
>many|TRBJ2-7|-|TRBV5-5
CVSSFQGSYEQYF
TGTGTCAGCAGCTTTCAAGGATCCTACGAGCAGTACTTC
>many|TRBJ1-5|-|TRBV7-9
CASSFSFSNQPQHF
TGTGCCAGCAGCTTCTCATTTAGCAATCAGCCCCAGCATTTT
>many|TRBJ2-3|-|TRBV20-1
CSARLPNTDTQYF
TGCAGTGCTAGACTTCCGAACACAGATACGCAGTATTTT
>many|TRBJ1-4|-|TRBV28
CASSPLPFEKLFF
TGTGCCAGCAGTCCACTCCCATTCGAAAAACTGTTTTTT
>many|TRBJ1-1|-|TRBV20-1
CSARREGTNTEAFF
TGCAGTGCTAGAAGAGAGGGTACGAACACTGAAGCTTTCTTT
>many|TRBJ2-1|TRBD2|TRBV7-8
CASSLGEGGTRFF
TGTGCCAGCAGCTTAGGAGAGGGGGGGACTAGGTTCTTC
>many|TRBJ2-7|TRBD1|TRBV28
CASRPGQAYEQYF
TGTGCCAGCAGACCGGGACAGGCCTACGAGCAGTACTTC
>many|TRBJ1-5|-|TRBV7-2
CASSFSSNQPQHF
TGTGCCAGCAGCTTTTCCAGCAATCAGCCCCAGCATTTT
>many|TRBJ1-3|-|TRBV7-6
CASSHTTGKLGNTIYF
TGTGCCAGCAGCCATACAACAGGCAAACTGGGAAACACCATATATTTT
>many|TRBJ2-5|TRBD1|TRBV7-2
CASRTGTGAGETQYF
TGTGCCAGCAGAACCGGGACAGGGGCCGGGGAGACCCAGTACTTC
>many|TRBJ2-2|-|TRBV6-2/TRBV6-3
CASGKRGTGELFF
TGTGCCAGCGGGAAACGAGGCACCGGGGAGCTGTTTTTT
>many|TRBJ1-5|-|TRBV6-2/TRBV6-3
CASSYLGPWRGQPQHF
TGTGCCAGCAGTTACCTCGGACCGTGGAGGGGTCAGCCCCAGCATTTT
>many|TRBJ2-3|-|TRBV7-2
CASSLGLDTQYF
TGTGCCAGCAGCTTAGGACTAGATACGCAGTATTTT
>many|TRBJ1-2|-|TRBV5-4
CASSFSADPNYGYTF
TGTGCCAGCAGCTTCTCAGCGGACCCTAACTATGGCTACACCTTC
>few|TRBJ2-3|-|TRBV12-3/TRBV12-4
CASSKYADTQYF
TGTGCCAGCAGCAAATATGCGGATACGCAGTATTTT
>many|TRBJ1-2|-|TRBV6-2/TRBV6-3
CASSYSMQFYGYTF
TGTGCCAGCAGTTACTCGATGCAGTTCTATGGCTACACCTTC